Included here is one T cell receptor (beta chain) sequence, with context. Its antigen is not known. It was at deep level that the assay was run. Researchers sequenced unsorted PBMC DNA using ten immunoSEQ deep assay plates. Using immunoSEQ multiplex PCR, the repertoire was profiled, and TCRdb retains in-frame clones only, with some absent. Of about 490,000 clones listed, less than 80% are singletons. This entry is derived from a study of shared clonotypes between healthy human individuals. Points from the study as a whole: The researchers took only blood, and tissue repertoires probably look different.

Germline values: CDR1 SGHRS, CDR2 YFSETQ. CDR3 size: 14 residues. V trimming: 4 bases; J trimming: 0 bases; junction bases outside the gene matches: 3. The sequence was obtained from a woman in her thirties or forties in good health. Some clones in this sample may be carry-over from other donors' samples. The chain employs TRBV5-1 and TRBJ2-7; 8 bases align to TRBD2. Source material: PBMCs. CDR3 coding DNA: TGCGCCAGCAGCAGTAGCGGGACCTCCTACGAGCAGTACTTC. This sequence encodes CASSSSGTSYEQYF.